Sequencing of this T cell receptor beta chain was carried out in a study of T-cell memory formation after mild COVID-19. Overall study context: TCR clusters were mostly donor specific. Regarding the study as a whole: Mainly in CM and EM were contracting CD4+ clones; CD8+ were in EMRA. Clones that shrank (day 15 to 85) were balanced CD4/CD8, whereas later expanders leaned CD4+.

By proportion, this clonotype is large (0.1 to 1%). Its antigen is currently unknown. TCRdb ran MiXCR on the 5' RACE reads and lists one entry per CDR3 protein. The table lists 750 to 950 distinct CDR3 sequences, about 48% of them singletons, with roughly 10% in the top ten. The sample taken for sequencing was PBMCs or a T cell subset sorted from them (not recorded which). This TCR was sampled from an adult who had mild COVID-19 (a few samples of this study predate the infection). Cell type and time point are not known.

As DNA, the CDR3 is TGCAGTGCTATCGCCCCGAGGCCACAACGGTACAATGAGCAGTTCTTC. Its translation is CSAIAPRPQRYNEQFF. V usage is TRBV20-1 and J usage is TRBJ2-1; D is unclear. This CDR3 is 16 amino acids long. Germline assignment: CDR1 DFQATT and CDR2 SNEGSKA (reference sequence). V lost 4 bases to trimming and J lost 4 bases, with 20 bases between them.